Listed below are T cell receptor beta chains from one sample, sequenced in a study of T cells expressing NK-cell markers. Using the 5' RACE reads, TCRdb records one entry per CDR3 protein without DNA. This sample's table has approximately 440,000 distinct CDR3 sequences. The sequencing input was blood T cells: a sorted CD56 or NKG2C T cell subset, CD4+ or CD8+ T cells, or bulk PBMC T cells (not recorded which). The origin of the receptors is a woman in her forties or fifties in good health. Each CDR3 is given with its conserved first and last residue.

V gene	J gene	CDR3 protein
TRBV5-1	TRBJ2-1	CASSLGTGPGEQFF
TRBV5-1	TRBJ2-5	CASSPLAGGETQYF
TRBV12-3/TRBV12-4	TRBJ1-1	CASSFELAGNTEAFF
TRBV12-3/TRBV12-4	TRBJ2-2	CASSFTPGGPPGELFF
TRBV6-2/TRBV6-3	TRBJ2-2	CASSYSRPGTGESGELFF
TRBV7-9	TRBJ2-5	CASRPSGAGRETQYF
TRBV7-2	TRBJ1-1	CASSSYPGTEAFF
TRBV3-1	TRBJ1-2	CASSRGGALSGYTF
TRBV30	TRBJ2-7	CAWSEPFSGRLGEQYF
TRBV20-1	TRBJ1-1	CSGSRQNMNTEAFF
TRBV19	TRBJ2-1	CASSILVAGGYNEQFF
TRBV18	TRBJ2-3	CASSPPDVSRTDTQYF
TRBV12-3/TRBV12-4	TRBJ2-2	CASSWGPGELFF
TRBV29-1	TRBJ2-2	CSPWSRGLAGGPFGELFF
TRBV3-1	TRBJ2-5	CASSPGAKGRETQYF
TRBV12-3/TRBV12-4	TRBJ2-6	CASSPPLAGLSGANVLTF
TRBV6-1	TRBJ2-1	CASSEGPSVGNEQFF